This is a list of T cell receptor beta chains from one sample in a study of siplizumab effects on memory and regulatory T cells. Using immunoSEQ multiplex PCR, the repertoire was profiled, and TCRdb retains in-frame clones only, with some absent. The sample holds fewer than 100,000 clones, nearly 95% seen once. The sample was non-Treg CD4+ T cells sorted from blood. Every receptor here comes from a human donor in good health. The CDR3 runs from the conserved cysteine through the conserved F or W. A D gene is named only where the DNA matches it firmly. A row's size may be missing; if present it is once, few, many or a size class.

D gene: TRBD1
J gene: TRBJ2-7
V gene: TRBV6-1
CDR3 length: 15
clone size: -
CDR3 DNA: TGTGCCAGCAGTGAAGAGCGGACAGGGCTCAACGAGCAGTACTTC
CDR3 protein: CASSEERTGLNEQYF

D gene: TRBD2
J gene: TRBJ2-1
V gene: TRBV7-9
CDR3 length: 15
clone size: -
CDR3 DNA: TGTGCCAGCAGCTTAGCCGGGACTAGCTCGAATGAGCAGTTCTTC
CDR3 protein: CASSLAGTSSNEQFF

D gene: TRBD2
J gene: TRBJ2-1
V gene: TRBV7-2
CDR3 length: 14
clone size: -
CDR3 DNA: TGTGCCAGCAAGAGGACTAGGGAGAGCGATGAGCAGTTCTTC
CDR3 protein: CASKRTRESDEQFF

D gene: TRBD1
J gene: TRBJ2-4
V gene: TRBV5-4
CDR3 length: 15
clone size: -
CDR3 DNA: TGTGCCAGCAGCCTAGACCTCGGACAGGAAAACATTCAGTACTTC
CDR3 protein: CASSLDLGQENIQYF

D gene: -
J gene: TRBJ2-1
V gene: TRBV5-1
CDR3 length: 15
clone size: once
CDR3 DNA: TGCGCCAGCAGCCTTAGCGGTACGTCCTACAATGAGCAGTTCTTC
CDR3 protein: CASSLSGTSYNEQFF

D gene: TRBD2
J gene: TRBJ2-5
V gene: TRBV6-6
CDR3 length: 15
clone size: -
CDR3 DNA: TGTGCCAGCAGTTACTCGCCACTAGCGACGGAGACCCAGTACTTC
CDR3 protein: CASSYSPLATETQYF

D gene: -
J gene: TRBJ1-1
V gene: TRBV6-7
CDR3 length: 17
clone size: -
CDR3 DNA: TGTGCCAGCAGTCCGCCGGGACCAAAGGGGTGGGTCGCTGAAGCTTTCTTT
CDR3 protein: CASSPPGPKGWVAEAFF

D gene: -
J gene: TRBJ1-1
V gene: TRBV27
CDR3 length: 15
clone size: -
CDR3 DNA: TGTGCCAGCAGTTTATTTAACCAGCCATACACTGAAGCTTTCTTT
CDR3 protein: CASSLFNQPYTEAFF

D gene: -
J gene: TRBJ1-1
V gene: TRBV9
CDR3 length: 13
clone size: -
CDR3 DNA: TGTGCCAGCAGCGTGGTGGGGACGCCCGAAGCTTTCTTT
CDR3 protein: CASSVVGTPEAFF

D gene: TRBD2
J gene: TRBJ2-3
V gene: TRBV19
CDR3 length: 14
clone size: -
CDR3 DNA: TGTGCCAGTCGGGAGGCCGGGTTCACAGATACGCAGTATTTT
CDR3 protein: CASREAGFTDTQYF

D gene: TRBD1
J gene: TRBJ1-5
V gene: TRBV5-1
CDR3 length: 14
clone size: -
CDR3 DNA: TGCGCCAGCAGCTCTGGGACAGGCAATCAGCCCCAGCATTTT
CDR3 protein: CASSSGTGNQPQHF

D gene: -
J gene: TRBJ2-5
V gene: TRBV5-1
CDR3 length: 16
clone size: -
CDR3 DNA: TGCGCCAGCAGCCTTTTACCGGGTTCATGGCAAGAGACCCAGTACTTC
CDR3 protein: CASSLLPGSWQETQYF

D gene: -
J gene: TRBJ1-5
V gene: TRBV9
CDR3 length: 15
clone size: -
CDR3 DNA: TGTGCCAGCAGCGTAGGGGGACGGAGCAATCAGCCCCAGCATTTT
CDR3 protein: CASSVGGRSNQPQHF

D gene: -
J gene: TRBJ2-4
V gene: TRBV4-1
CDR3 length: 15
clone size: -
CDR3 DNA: TGCGCCAGCAGCCAAGACCGGACGTCCAAAAACATTCAGTACTTC
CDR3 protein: CASSQDRTSKNIQYF

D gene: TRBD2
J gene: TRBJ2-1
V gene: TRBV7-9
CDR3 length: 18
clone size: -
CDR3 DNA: TGTGCCAGCAGCGCGTGGCGCAGGGGACTAGGAGTATACAATGAGCAGTTCTTC
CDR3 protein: CASSAWRRGLGVYNEQFF

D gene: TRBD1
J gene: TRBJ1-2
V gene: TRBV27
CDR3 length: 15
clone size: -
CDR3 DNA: TGTGCCAGCAGATCGAATCAGGACAGGAACTATGGCTACACCTTC
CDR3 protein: CASRSNQDRNYGYTF

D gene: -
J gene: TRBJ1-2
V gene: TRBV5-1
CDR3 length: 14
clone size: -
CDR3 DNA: TGCGCCAGCAGCTTGGCCGGGGCTTACTATGGCTACACCTTC
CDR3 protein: CASSLAGAYYGYTF

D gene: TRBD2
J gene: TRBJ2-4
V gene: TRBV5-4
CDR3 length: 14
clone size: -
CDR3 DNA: TGTGCCAGCAGCTATAGCGGGAGTGGGAACATTCAGTACTTC
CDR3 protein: CASSYSGSGNIQYF

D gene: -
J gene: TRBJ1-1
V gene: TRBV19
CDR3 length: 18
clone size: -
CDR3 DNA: TGTGCCAGTAGGACACCATACCAACAGGGTAGGGAAAACTCTGAAGCTTTCTTT
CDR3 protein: CASRTPYQQGRENSEAFF

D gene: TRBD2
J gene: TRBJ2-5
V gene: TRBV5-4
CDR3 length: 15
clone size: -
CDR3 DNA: TGTGCCAGCAGCTTGCGGGGGGTAGGGCAGGAGACCCAGTACTTC
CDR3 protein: CASSLRGVGQETQYF

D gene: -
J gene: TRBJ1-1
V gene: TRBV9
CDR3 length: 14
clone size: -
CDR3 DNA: TGTGCCAGCAGCGTAGACCAGGGTAGGACTGAAGCTTTCTTT
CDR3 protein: CASSVDQGRTEAFF

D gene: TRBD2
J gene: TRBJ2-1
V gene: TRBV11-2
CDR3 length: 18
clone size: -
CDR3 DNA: TGTGCCAGCAGCTTAGGGGGGCTAGGGACTAGCGTCTACAATGAGCAGTTCTTC
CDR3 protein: CASSLGGLGTSVYNEQFF

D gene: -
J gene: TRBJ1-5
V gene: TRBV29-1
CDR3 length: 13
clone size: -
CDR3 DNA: TGCAGCGTTGGGGGGGCTGGCAATCAGCCCCAGCATTTT
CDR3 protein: CSVGGAGNQPQHF

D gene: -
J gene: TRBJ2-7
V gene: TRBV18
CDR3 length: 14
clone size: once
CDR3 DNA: TGTGCCAGCTCACCAGCCTACGGTATCTACGAGCAGTACTTC
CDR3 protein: CASSPAYGIYEQYF

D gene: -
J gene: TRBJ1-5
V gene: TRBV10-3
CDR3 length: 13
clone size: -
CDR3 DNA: TGTGCCATCAGTGACAGGGACAATCAGCCCCAGCATTTT
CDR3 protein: CAISDRDNQPQHF

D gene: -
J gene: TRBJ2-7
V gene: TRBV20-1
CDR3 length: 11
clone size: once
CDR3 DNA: TGCAGTGCTAGATGGGCCTACGAGCAGTACTTC
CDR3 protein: CSARWAYEQYF

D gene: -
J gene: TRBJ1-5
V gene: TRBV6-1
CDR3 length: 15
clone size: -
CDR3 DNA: TGTGCCAGCAGTGAAGTTGGATATAGCAATCAGCCCCAGCATTTT
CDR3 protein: CASSEVGYSNQPQHF

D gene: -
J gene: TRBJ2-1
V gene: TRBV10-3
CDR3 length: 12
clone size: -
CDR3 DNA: TGTGCCACCCGCGGGGGCGACAATGAGCAGTTCTTC
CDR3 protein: CATRGGDNEQFF